This T cell receptor beta chain derives from a study of T cells in Graves' hyperthyroidism and ophthalmopathy. V gave up 4 bases and J gave up 4 bases; unmatched junction bases: 11. CDR3 length equals 16 residues. Amplified TCR beta CDR3 regions came from RNA transcripts. The HTBI primer set was used in a first-round RT-PCR of the TCR CDR3. A single record per CDR3 protein comes from TCRdb applying MiXCR to the multiplex PCR reads. This table has 250,000 to 300,000 distinct CDR3 sequences, roughly 14% appearing once. Many counts were recorded for this clonotype. Input material: blood. This clonotype was sampled from a woman in her 40s with Graves' hyperthyroidism that later progressed to Graves' ophthalmopathy. The rearrangement links TRBV12-3 or TRBV12-4 to TRBJ2-5, with 8 bases lining up with TRBD2. The CDR3 DNA reads as TGTGCCAGCAGTTCATCGGGACTAGTTTTAGGAGAGACCCAGTACTTC. Protein: CASSSSGLVLGETQYF.